The clone carrying this T cell receptor (beta chain) came up once. Authors' processing steps: Amplification with reference gene primers provided the estimates of nucleated cell counts. Some clones are missing from TCRdb's copy, which holds only in-frame ones; the method was immunoSEQ multiplex PCR. The DNA was the basis for D and trimming; V, J and clone size are from that table. The sample lists around 150,000 clones; 70% to 85% were seen once. The sample is drawn from a study of blood T cell repertoires in COVID-19. Whole-study context: PBMCs, B-cell-depleted T cells, or T cells were the source of the cDNA or gDNA that made up the material.

The CDR3 spans 16 residues. J lost 9 bases, V lost 5 bases, and 15 bases had no gene match. CDR1 and CDR2 (germline): LGHNA, YSLEER. The rearrangement links TRBV4-3 to TRBJ2-7; TRBD1 agrees at 11 bases. The sequenced material came from peripheral blood. This sequence originates from a woman older than 75 in a cohort sampled during active or convalescent COVID-19. The CDR3 here is CASSLYPGQGGLGQYV. As DNA, the CDR3 is TGCGCCAGCAGCTTATATCCGGGACAGGGGGGGTTAGGGCAGTACGTC.